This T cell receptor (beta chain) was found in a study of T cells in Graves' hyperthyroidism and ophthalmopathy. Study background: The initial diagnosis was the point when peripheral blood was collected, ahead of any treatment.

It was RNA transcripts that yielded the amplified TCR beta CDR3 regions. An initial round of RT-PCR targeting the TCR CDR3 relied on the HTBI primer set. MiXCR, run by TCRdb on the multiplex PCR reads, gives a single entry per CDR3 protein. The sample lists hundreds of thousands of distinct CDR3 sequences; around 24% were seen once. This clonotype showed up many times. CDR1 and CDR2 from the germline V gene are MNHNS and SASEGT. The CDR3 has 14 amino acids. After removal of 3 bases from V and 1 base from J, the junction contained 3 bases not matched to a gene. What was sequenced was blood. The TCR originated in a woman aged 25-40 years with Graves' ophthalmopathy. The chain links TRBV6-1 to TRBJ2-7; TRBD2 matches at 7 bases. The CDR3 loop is CASSDLAESYEQYF. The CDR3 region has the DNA TGTGCCAGCAGTGACCTAGCGGAGTCCTACGAGCAGTACTTC.